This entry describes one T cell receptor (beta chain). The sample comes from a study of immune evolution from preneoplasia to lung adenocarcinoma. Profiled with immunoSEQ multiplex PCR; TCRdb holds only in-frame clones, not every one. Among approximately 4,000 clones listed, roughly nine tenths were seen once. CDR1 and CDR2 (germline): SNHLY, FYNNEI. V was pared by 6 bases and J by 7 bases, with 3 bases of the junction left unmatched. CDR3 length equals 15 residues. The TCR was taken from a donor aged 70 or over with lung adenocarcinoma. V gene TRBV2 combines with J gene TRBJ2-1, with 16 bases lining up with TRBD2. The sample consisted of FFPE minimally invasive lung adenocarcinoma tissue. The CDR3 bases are TGTGCCAGCAGGGGACTAGCGGGAGGGTGGAATGAGCAGTTCTTC. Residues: CASRGLAGGWNEQFF.